Shown below are 21 T cell receptor beta chains from a single sample sequenced in a study of Ad26.COV2.S vaccination and SARS-CoV-2 variants. Indicated treatment: 19 received Ad26.COV2.S at low or high dose, single or two shots; 5 received placebo; per-sample allocation not given. Specimens were obtained on day 63 following the first vaccine or placebo injection. The assay was immunoSEQ multiplex PCR, and TCRdb's table has in-frame clones only and misses some. This sample has fewer than 400,000 clones; about nine tenths occur once, and the top ten carry roughly 3.2%. The specimen was peripheral blood, collected in a trial of Ad26.COV2.S vaccine versus placebo. These receptors were collected from a person between 18 and 65 years old who received the Ad26.COV2.S COVID-19 vaccine or a placebo.

The chain is built from TRBV3-1 (or the pseudogene TRBV3-2) and TRBJ2-1; D perhaps matches TRBD2 (6 bases). CDR3 length: 14 amino acids. CDR1 and CDR2 (germline): LGHDT, YNNKEL (reference sequence). Trimming took off 3 bases at V and 9 bases at J, with 15 bases between the two ends. CDR3 in amino acids: CASSQGDWISEQFF. Here the CDR3 DNA reads TGTGCCAGCAGCCAGGGGGACTGGATCTCTGAGCAGTTCTTC.

CDR3 bases: TGTGCCAGCAGACGACTAGCCGCCGGGGAGCTGTTTTTT. The encoded protein is CASRRLAAGELFF. J is TRBJ2-2 and V is TRBV12-3 or TRBV12-4; 7 bases fit TRBD2. The CDR3 is 13 residues long. V shed 6 bases, J shed 6 bases, and the junction held 4 bases outside the gene matches.

V usage is TRBV3-1 (or the pseudogene TRBV3-2) and J usage is TRBJ1-1, with 8 positions matching TRBD1. The CDR3 covers 17 residues. Germline CDR1 reads LGHDT; CDR2 reads YNNKEL (reference sequence). V trimming: 4 bases; J trimming: 1 base; junction bases outside the gene matches: 11. Here the CDR3 reads CASSPWGSRGPNTEAFF. The CDR3 DNA sequence: TGTGCCAGCAGCCCCTGGGGGAGCAGGGGGCCGAACACTGAAGCTTTCTTT.

This clone was detected a few times. The chain recombines TRBV21-1 with TRBJ1-5. TRBV21-1 corresponds to a pseudogene. This CDR3 spans 12 amino acids. CDR3 loop: CASSAQHQPQHF. CDR3 DNA: TGTGCCAGCAGCGCCCAGCATCAGCCCCAGCATTTT.

This sequence joins TRBV7-6 and TRBJ2-1; 8 bases are shared with TRBD2. The length of the CDR3 is 15 residues. Germline V gene sequence: CDR1 SGHVS, CDR2 FNYEAQ. The V gene end was trimmed by 4 bases and the J gene end by 4 bases; junction bases not matched to a gene: 6. The CDR3 protein is CASSSGAGGYNEQFF. CDR3 coding DNA: TGTGCCAGCAGCTCCGGGGCGGGGGGTTACAATGAGCAGTTCTTC.

The J gene is TRBJ1-2, the V gene TRBV6-9; D perhaps matches TRBD1 (6 bases). Germline CDR1 reads MNHGY; CDR2 reads SVAAGI. With 4 bases removed from V and 6 bases from J, the gap between germline ends came to 18 bases. The CDR3 is made up of 15 amino acids. CDR3 loop: CASSLGGAFANGYTF. The CDR3 region has the DNA TGTGCCAGCAGTTTGGGGGGCGCGTTTGCGAATGGCTACACCTTC.

The V gene is TRBV6-6, the J gene TRBJ2-3, with 11 bases that match TRBD2. Germline V lookup: CDR1 MNHNY, CDR2 SVGAGI (reference sequence). Trimming took 6 bases from V and 3 from J; bases not matched to a gene: 5. The CDR3 consists of 15 residues. The CDR3 is CASSRLAGLTDTQYF. The CDR3 DNA sequence: TGTGCCAGCAGCCGACTAGCGGGGTTGACAGATACGCAGTATTTT.

Only a few counts were recorded for this clone. This chain connects TRBV2 to TRBJ2-2, with D possibly TRBD2 on 6 matching bases. Germline V gene lookup returns CDR1 SNHLY and CDR2 FYNNEI. V dropped 6 bases and J dropped 7 bases, with 15 bases sitting between them. The CDR3 totals 14 residues. The CDR3 is CASSPGRGGGELFF. CDR3 in DNA: TGTGCCAGCAGCCCCGGACGGGGAGGCGGGGAGCTGTTTTTT.

J is TRBJ2-7 and V is TRBV12-3 or TRBV12-4; D might be TRBD1 or TRBD2, each matching 5 bases. This CDR3 contains 13 residues. Trimming removed 2 bases at V and 5 bases at J, with 10 bases between. DNA of the CDR3: TGTGCCAGCAGTTTAATTGGGGGACACGAGCAGTACTTC. It encodes CASSLIGGHEQYF.

The V call is TRBV11-2, the J call TRBJ1-5; TRBD1 matches at 9 bases. This CDR3 region has 13 residues. With 5 bases clipped from V and 8 bases from J, the junction kept 4 bases outside the gene matches. Germline CDR1 SGHAT, CDR2 FQNNGV. The CDR3 is CASSPDRGEPQHF. CDR3 nucleotide sequence: TGTGCCAGCAGCCCGGACAGGGGTGAGCCCCAGCATTTT.

The chain combines TRBV7-9 with TRBJ2-5; 7 bases agree with TRBD1. The CDR3 has 16 amino acids. The trim removed 5 bases at V and 1 base at J, leaving 10 bases unmatched. Germline CDR1 and CDR2: SEHNR and FQNEAQ (reference sequence). The DNA of the CDR3 is TGTGCCAGCAGCCCTTGGACAGGCCGGATCCAAGAGACCCAGTACTTC. Its translation: CASSPWTGRIQETQYF.

The V gene is TRBV5-1, the J gene TRBJ1-6, with D hard to call. V lost 0 bases to trimming and J lost 9 bases, with 7 bases between them. Germline loops: CDR1 SGHRS, CDR2 YFSETQ. This CDR3 has 13 amino acids. CDR3 nucleotides: TGCGCCAGCAGCTTGGCCGGAAGTTCACCCCTCCACTTT. Amino acid sequence: CASSLAGSSPLHF.

The chain employs TRBV7-2 and TRBJ2-3; D is tentatively TRBD1 or TRBD2 (7 bases each). V lost 5 bases and J lost 1, with 16 bases in between. The CDR3 has 16 amino acids. CDR1 is SGHTA and CDR2 is FQGNSA in the germline V gene. This CDR3 reads CASSAGQGGRTDTQYF. The CDR3 DNA follows: TGTGCCAGCAGCGCAGGTCAGGGGGGGCGCACAGATACGCAGTATTTT.

The gene calls are TRBV5-4 and TRBJ2-2, with TRBD1 matching over 9 bases. Germline V CDR1 and CDR2: SGHNT, YYREEE (reference sequence). CDR3 length: 15 residues. With 6 bases clipped from V and 4 bases from J, the junction kept 7 bases outside the gene matches. The CDR3 DNA reads TGTGCCAGCACCCAACAGGGGGCCGGCACCGGGGAGCTGTTTTTT. Residues: CASTQQGAGTGELFF.

This chain uses TRBV2 with TRBJ2-3, with D possibly matching TRBD1 (6 bases). This CDR3 spans 15 amino acids. With 7 bases removed from V and 4 bases from J, the gap between germline ends came to 18 bases. CDR1 is SNHLY, CDR2 FYNNEI, per germline. The CDR3 DNA follows: TGTGCCAGCACAAAATCAGGGGTCACAGCAGATACGCAGTATTTT. The encoded protein is CASTKSGVTADTQYF.

The chain employs TRBV7-6 and TRBJ1-5; 9 bases line up with TRBD1. V lost 6 bases and J lost 6; bases outside the gene matches: 9. The CDR3 has 15 residues. Germline values: CDR1 SGHVS, CDR2 FNYEAQ. The CDR3 reads CASSYPGTGSQPQHF. Written as DNA, the CDR3 is TGTGCCAGCAGTTATCCCGGGACAGGGTCTCAGCCCCAGCATTTT.

The gene calls are TRBV3-1 (or the pseudogene TRBV3-2) and TRBJ2-7; unclear D gene. V shed 1 base and J shed 1 base, with 11 bases lying between them. Germline V lookup: CDR1 LGHDT, CDR2 YNNKEL (reference sequence). The CDR3 has 15 amino acids. The chain's CDR3 is CASSQGVVLSYEQYF. Written as DNA, the CDR3 is TGTGCCAGCAGCCAAGGTGTAGTTCTGTCCTACGAGCAGTACTTC.

About this clone: Additional DNA sequences in this sample encode the identical CDR3. The J gene is TRBJ1-5, the V gene TRBV30, with D unclear. CDR1 is GTSNPN and CDR2 is SVGIG in the germline V gene (reference sequence). V lost 0 bases to trimming and J lost 4 bases, with 7 bases between them. The CDR3 is 13 residues long. In DNA, the CDR3 is TGTGCCTGGAGTGTATCGGGAAATCAGCCCCAGCATTTT. This codes for CAWSVSGNQPQHF.

As regards this clone: At the DNA level, this CDR3 is encoded by other sequences in the same sample as well. The chain couples TRBV5-1 to TRBJ2-1; no definite D call. Trimming stripped 0 bases from V and 4 bases from J, with 5 bases between. Germline assignment: CDR1 SGHRS and CDR2 YFSETQ. The CDR3 is made up of 13 amino acids. In nucleotides, the CDR3 is TGCGCCAGCAGCTTGGACGGGTACAATGAGCAGTTCTTC. It encodes CASSLDGYNEQFF. The entire variable domain, with the rest obtained from reference TRBV5-1 and TRBJ2-1, is as follows: KAGVTQTPRYLIKTRGQQVTLSCSPISGHRSVSWYQQTPGQGLQFLFEYFSETQRNKGNFPGRFSGRQFSNSRSEMNVSTLELGDSALYLCASSLDGYNEQFFGPGTRLTVL.

This clone was found a few times. This chain connects TRBV2 to TRBJ1-1, with D possibly matching TRBD1 (6 bases). V gave up 8 bases and J gave up 5 bases, with 21 bases separating them. This CDR3 has 15 residues. Germline assignment: CDR1 SNHLY and CDR2 FYNNEI. The CDR3: CASARDILRGTEAFF. The CDR3 coding sequence is TGTGCCAGCGCCCGGGACATATTAAGAGGGACTGAAGCTTTCTTT.

This chain connects TRBV2 to TRBJ2-5; 11 nucleotides agree with TRBD2. The CDR3 spans 14 residues. CDR1 SNHLY and CDR2 FYNNEI come from the germline V gene. Trimming cost V 7 bases and J 0 bases; bases outside gene matches: 1. The CDR3 coding sequence is TGTGCCAGCAATAGCGGGGGGGACCAAGAGACCCAGTACTTC. Protein: CASNSGGDQETQYF.